This is a list of T cell receptor beta chains from one sample in a study of cytomegalovirus exposure and HLA in healthy donors. The assay was immunoSEQ multiplex PCR, and TCRdb's table has in-frame clones only and misses some. The repertoire includes tens of thousands of clones, 65% to 70% of them detected once, and 10% sits in the top ten. What was sequenced was PBMCs. The receptor set was obtained from a man in his forties in good health and CMV-seropositive. Both conserved end residues are part of each CDR3. Fields, in order: J gene, V gene, clone size, D gene, CDR3 protein, CDR3 DNA. The D gene is left open where the match is weak. Size is stated for part of the rows, as once, few or many counts, or as a class when the clone is expanded.

J gene: TRBJ2-2; V gene: TRBV2; clone size: once; D gene: TRBD2; CDR3 protein: CASRRGGGAVGELFF; CDR3 DNA: TGTGCCAGCAGACGGGGCGGGGGGGCGGTCGGGGAGCTGTTTTTT
J gene: TRBJ2-5; V gene: TRBV4-2; clone size: few; D gene: TRBD2; CDR3 protein: CASSQDGLAGGEETQYF; CDR3 DNA: TGTGCCAGCAGCCAAGATGGCCTAGCGGGGGGTGAGGAGACCCAGTACTTC
J gene: TRBJ2-7; V gene: TRBV23-1; clone size: -; D gene: -; CDR3 protein: CASSHRDEQYF; CDR3 DNA: TGCGCCAGCAGTCACCGGGACGAGCAGTACTTC
J gene: TRBJ2-3; V gene: TRBV2; clone size: -; D gene: -; CDR3 protein: CASKTSLAQTQYF; CDR3 DNA: TGTGCCAGCAAGACCTCGCTAGCACAGACGCAGTATTTT
J gene: TRBJ2-1; V gene: TRBV15; clone size: -; D gene: -; CDR3 protein: CATSISRDSQVF; CDR3 DNA: TGTGCCACCAGCATTTCGCGGGACAGCCAGGTCTTC
J gene: TRBJ2-2; V gene: TRBV13; clone size: -; D gene: TRBD1; CDR3 protein: CASSAPGTVNTGELFF; CDR3 DNA: TGTGCCAGCAGCGCTCCCGGGACAGTCAACACCGGGGAGCTGTTTTTT
J gene: TRBJ2-5; V gene: TRBV28; clone size: -; D gene: TRBD1; CDR3 protein: CASSIGTGERETQYF; CDR3 DNA: TGTGCCAGCAGCATCGGGACAGGGGAAAGGGAGACCCAGTACTTC
J gene: TRBJ1-4; V gene: TRBV5-4; clone size: few; D gene: -; CDR3 protein: CASSLAPAATNEKLFF; CDR3 DNA: TGTGCCAGCAGCTTGGCCCCTGCAGCAACTAATGAAAAACTGTTTTTT
J gene: TRBJ1-2; V gene: TRBV18; clone size: few; D gene: -; CDR3 protein: CASSPSDGYTF; CDR3 DNA: TGTGCCAGCTCACCGTCCGATGGCTACACCTTC
J gene: TRBJ1-2; V gene: TRBV7-2; clone size: once; D gene: TRBD1; CDR3 protein: CASSFGTGDYGYTF; CDR3 DNA: TGTGCCAGCAGCTTTGGGACAGGGGACTATGGCTACACCTTC
J gene: TRBJ2-5; V gene: TRBV5-1; clone size: -; D gene: -; CDR3 protein: CASSRDFKEETQYF; CDR3 DNA: TGCGCCAGCAGCCGGGATTTTAAGGAAGAGACCCAGTACTTC
J gene: TRBJ1-5; V gene: TRBV2; clone size: -; D gene: -; CDR3 protein: CASSASNQPQHF; CDR3 DNA: TGTGCCAGCAGTGCGAGCAATCAGCCCCAGCATTTT
J gene: TRBJ2-3; V gene: TRBV2; clone size: once; D gene: TRBD1; CDR3 protein: CARDREHSQYF; CDR3 DNA: TGTGCCAGGGACAGGGAACATTCGCAGTATTTT
J gene: TRBJ2-1; V gene: TRBV6-5; clone size: -; D gene: TRBD1; CDR3 protein: CASIRGQGSYNEQFF; CDR3 DNA: TGTGCCAGCATCCGGGGACAGGGTTCGTACAATGAGCAGTTCTTC
J gene: TRBJ2-3; V gene: TRBV7-9; clone size: -; D gene: -; CDR3 protein: CASSLVLGAPGDTQYF; CDR3 DNA: TGTGCCAGCAGCTTAGTTTTGGGGGCACCTGGAGATACGCAGTATTTT
J gene: TRBJ1-4; V gene: TRBV18; clone size: -; D gene: TRBD1; CDR3 protein: CASSMGTGANEKLFF; CDR3 DNA: TGTGCCAGCTCAATGGGGACAGGCGCTAATGAAAAACTGTTTTTT
J gene: TRBJ1-4; V gene: TRBV5-4; clone size: -; D gene: TRBD1; CDR3 protein: CASSSQTGTGTRELFF; CDR3 DNA: TGTGCCAGCAGCTCCCAAACCGGGACAGGAACGAGGGAACTGTTTTTT
J gene: TRBJ2-7; V gene: TRBV6-1; clone size: few; D gene: -; CDR3 protein: CASSGPPGSRYEQYF; CDR3 DNA: TGTGCCAGCAGCGGACCCCCGGGATCTCGCTACGAGCAGTACTTC
J gene: TRBJ2-2; V gene: TRBV30; clone size: -; D gene: TRBD2; CDR3 protein: CAWSLAGSGELFF; CDR3 DNA: TGTGCCTGGAGTTTAGCGGGGAGTGGGGAGCTGTTTTTT
J gene: TRBJ2-4; V gene: TRBV11-2; clone size: -; D gene: -; CDR3 protein: CASSFVAVENIQYF; CDR3 DNA: TGTGCCAGCAGCTTTGTTGCGGTGGAAAACATTCAGTACTTC
J gene: TRBJ1-1; V gene: TRBV5-1; clone size: -; D gene: -; CDR3 protein: CASSLLQNTEAFF; CDR3 DNA: TGCGCCAGCAGCTTGTTACAGAATACTGAAGCTTTCTTT
J gene: TRBJ1-4; V gene: TRBV28; clone size: once; D gene: -; CDR3 protein: CASSLWTVVPLGEKLFF; CDR3 DNA: TGTGCCAGCAGTTTATGGACAGTTGTCCCTTTGGGTGAAAAACTGTTTTTT
J gene: TRBJ2-7; V gene: TRBV19; clone size: -; D gene: -; CDR3 protein: CASSIIGYSGQPSYEQYF; CDR3 DNA: TGTGCCAGTAGTATAATCGGGTATTCCGGACAGCCCTCCTACGAGCAGTACTTC
J gene: TRBJ1-4; V gene: TRBV2; clone size: -; D gene: -; CDR3 protein: CASSEQGRGEKLFF; CDR3 DNA: TGTGCCAGCAGTGAGCAGGGGAGAGGTGAAAAACTGTTTTTT
J gene: TRBJ2-3; V gene: TRBV7-6; clone size: -; D gene: TRBD2; CDR3 protein: CASSAWTSGSTDTQYF; CDR3 DNA: TGTGCCAGCAGCGCGTGGACTAGCGGAAGCACAGATACGCAGTATTTT
J gene: TRBJ2-2; V gene: TRBV28; clone size: -; D gene: -; CDR3 protein: CASRPTGTGELFF; CDR3 DNA: TGTGCCAGCAGACCAACAGGGACCGGGGAGCTGTTTTTT
J gene: TRBJ1-5; V gene: TRBV21-1; clone size: few; D gene: -; CDR3 protein: CASSKSLAASRRTGRRRSNQPQHF; CDR3 DNA: TGTGCCAGCAGCAAATCCCTAGCGGCTTCGAGGAGGACAGGGAGGCGTAGGAGCAATCAGCCCCAGCATTTT
J gene: TRBJ2-1; V gene: TRBV19; clone size: once; D gene: TRBD2; CDR3 protein: CASSLGLAGGNEQFF; CDR3 DNA: TGTGCCAGTAGTCTTGGACTAGCGGGGGGTAATGAGCAGTTCTTC
J gene: TRBJ2-1; V gene: TRBV7-8; clone size: -; D gene: TRBD2; CDR3 protein: CASSHLLAGGPLSSYNEQFF; CDR3 DNA: TGTGCCAGCAGCCACCTACTAGCGGGGGGACCTTTAAGCTCCTACAATGAGCAGTTCTTC
J gene: TRBJ1-1; V gene: TRBV29-1; clone size: few; D gene: -; CDR3 protein: CSVSSGEAGQAFF; CDR3 DNA: TGCAGCGTAAGCTCAGGGGAAGCGGGACAAGCTTTCTTT
J gene: TRBJ1-2; V gene: TRBV7-9; clone size: -; D gene: -; CDR3 protein: CASSSAFWAYGYTF; CDR3 DNA: TGTGCCAGCAGCTCCGCTTTTTGGGCATATGGCTACACCTTC
J gene: TRBJ2-5; V gene: TRBV11-3; clone size: -; D gene: TRBD1; CDR3 protein: CASSLSGQGLETQYF; CDR3 DNA: TGTGCCAGCAGCTTAAGTGGACAGGGCTTGGAGACCCAGTACTTC
J gene: TRBJ2-1; V gene: TRBV5-1; clone size: few; D gene: TRBD1; CDR3 protein: CASRDREKDEQFF; CDR3 DNA: TGCGCCAGCAGGGACAGGGAAAAGGACGAGCAGTTCTTC
J gene: TRBJ1-4; V gene: TRBV27; clone size: -; D gene: -; CDR3 protein: CASSLWGRTTNEKLFF; CDR3 DNA: TGTGCCAGCAGTTTATGGGGGCGCACGACTAATGAAAAACTGTTTTTT
J gene: TRBJ1-5; V gene: TRBV6-1; clone size: -; D gene: -; CDR3 protein: CASSPGRRDQPQHF; CDR3 DNA: TGTGCCAGCTCTCCGGGGCGGAGGGATCAGCCCCAGCATTTT
J gene: TRBJ1-2; V gene: TRBV5-4; clone size: few; D gene: -; CDR3 protein: CASSWGANYGYTF; CDR3 DNA: TGTGCCAGCAGCTGGGGGGCTAACTATGGCTACACCTTC
J gene: TRBJ1-5; V gene: TRBV7-2; clone size: few; D gene: -; CDR3 protein: CASSSETGLIPYSNQPQHF; CDR3 DNA: TGTGCCAGCAGCTCCGAGACAGGTCTAATCCCTTATAGCAATCAGCCCCAGCATTTT
J gene: TRBJ2-2; V gene: TRBV27; clone size: few; D gene: -; CDR3 protein: CASSLTRNTGELFF; CDR3 DNA: TGTGCCAGCAGCCTTACTAGAAACACCGGGGAGCTGTTTTTT
J gene: TRBJ2-7; V gene: TRBV7-2; clone size: once; D gene: -; CDR3 protein: CASSLSIGSMYEQYF; CDR3 DNA: TGTGCCAGCAGCTTATCAATCGGGAGTATGTACGAGCAGTACTTC
J gene: TRBJ2-3; V gene: TRBV27; clone size: -; D gene: TRBD2; CDR3 protein: CASSFGGGSWDTQYF; CDR3 DNA: TGTGCCAGCAGTTTTGGCGGGGGGTCATGGGATACGCAGTATTTT